Given below is one T cell receptor (beta chain) in context. The antigen is undetermined. This specimen belongs to a study of radiotherapy plus CTLA-4 blockade in lung cancer. Regarding the study as a whole: Expansion in blood of tumor-derived TCR clones was seen after radiotherapy plus ipilimumab.

V lost 3 bases to trimming and J lost 3 bases, with 3 bases between them. CDR1 MNHNS and CDR2 SASEGT come from the germline V gene. The CDR3 is 11 amino acids. The protocol was immunoSEQ multiplex PCR, while the TCRdb copy is restricted to in-frame clones and leaves out a portion. The repertoire holds 90,000 to 100,000 clones, roughly 74% seen once, with approximately 3% in the top ten. Sequences were derived from peripheral blood, sampled from a patient treated with radiotherapy plus ipilimumab. The TCR sequence derives from a human donor with non-small cell lung cancer who had a partial response to radiotherapy plus ipilimumab. Some clones in this sample may be carry-over from other donors' samples. This rearrangement joins TRBV6-1 to TRBJ2-7; D not resolved. The CDR3 DNA reads TGTGCCAGCAGTGAGTACTACGAGCAGTACTTC. Translation gives CASSEYYEQYF.